The TCR beta chain described here comes from a study of shared clonotypes between healthy human individuals. Cells designated naive CD8 were CD45RO-negative and were positively selected for CCR7, with terminally differentiated effector memory CD45RA+ cells excluded. Sequencing was performed with immunoSEQ multiplex PCR; in TCRdb, only in-frame clones are kept and a portion is missing. Among about 2 million clones listed, roughly 94% were seen once. On this clone: Its target is unknown.

Whole-study findings and limits: Shared clonotypes across all four donors exceeded non-shared ones in generation probability.

The CDR3 contains 13 residues. Trimming took off 2 bases at V and 5 bases at J, with 10 bases between the two ends. The germline CDR1 and CDR2 sequences are MNHNY and SVGAGI (reference sequence). The sequence came from a man aged 18 to 29 in good health. The V and J genes are TRBV6-6 and TRBJ2-7, with a tentative D call TRBD2 (5 bases). The sample taken for sequencing was naive CD8+ T cells sorted from blood. CDR3 protein: CASSYTRTHEQYF. CDR3 sequence (DNA): TGTGCCAGCAGTTACACTAGGACCCACGAGCAGTACTTC.